A selection of T cell receptor beta chains follows, all from one sample in a study of blood T cell repertoires in COVID-19. The method was immunoSEQ multiplex PCR; TCRdb's version includes in-frame clones alone and lacks a portion of them. The table includes roughly 110,000 clones, 70% to 85% detected once. Sequenced input: peripheral blood. The source of these receptors is a woman in her fifties or sixties with acute or convalescent COVID-19. Both conserved end residues are part of each CDR3. Fields, in order: clone size, D gene, J gene, V gene, CDR3 protein, CDR3 DNA. The D gene is left open where the match is weak. Where a row states a size, it is once, few, many or the class of an expanded clone; other rows omit it.

>.|.|TRBJ1-4|TRBV19
CASSRQATNEKLFF
TGTGCCAGTAGTCGACAGGCAACTAATGAAAAACTGTTTTTT
>.|TRBD2|TRBJ2-1|TRBV3-1/TRBV3-2
CASSLSAGGTHEQFF
TGTGCCAGCAGCCTTTCAGCGGGGGGGACCCATGAGCAGTTCTTC
>.|.|TRBJ1-2|TRBV7-8
CASSLSGLREYGYTF
TGTGCCAGCAGCTTATCGGGCCTTAGGGAGTATGGCTACACCTTC
>.|TRBD2|TRBJ2-7|TRBV20-1
CSASVGAGGREQYF
TGCAGTGCTAGTGTAGGAGCGGGGGGGAGGGAGCAGTACTTC
>few|TRBD1|TRBJ1-2|TRBV2
CASRQGTNYGYTF
TGTGCCAGCCGACAGGGGACCAACTATGGCTACACCTTC
>.|.|TRBJ1-1|TRBV19
CASSIGGDTEAFF
TGTGCCAGTAGTATAGGCGGGGACACTGAAGCTTTCTTT
>.|TRBD1|TRBJ1-4|TRBV28
CASRTGLRDEKLFF
TGTGCCAGCAGGACAGGGCTGAGGGATGAAAAACTGTTTTTT
>.|.|TRBJ1-2|TRBV7-9
CASSWEGVLRGYTF
TGTGCCAGCAGCTGGGAGGGCGTCCTGAGAGGCTACACCTTC
>.|TRBD1|TRBJ1-6|TRBV27
CASSRTGGEVEPLHF
TGTGCCAGCAGTCGCACAGGGGGCGAAGTGGAACCCCTCCACTTT
>.|.|TRBJ1-5|TRBV19
CASSTAQTIRNQPQHF
TGTGCCAGTAGTACAGCACAGACTATCCGCAATCAGCCCCAGCATTTT
>.|.|TRBJ1-2|TRBV3-1/TRBV3-2
CASSQAGLPGGYTF
TGTGCCAGCAGCCAAGCCGGACTGCCGGGCGGCTACACCTTC
>.|.|TRBJ2-3|TRBV5-1
CASSLGGQGPYTDTQYF
TGCGCCAGCAGCTTGGGAGGGCAGGGGCCATACACAGATACGCAGTATTTT
>few|TRBD1|TRBJ1-2|TRBV19
CASSIVGQALPRHGYTF
TGTGCCAGTAGTATAGTGGGACAGGCTCTCCCTCGGCATGGCTACACCTTC
>.|TRBD1|TRBJ1-2|TRBV7-9
CASSPTGDRVYGYTF
TGTGCCAGCAGCCCCACCGGGGACAGGGTTTATGGCTACACCTTC
>.|.|TRBJ1-5|TRBV23-1
CASSQSAAANNQPQHF
TGCGCCAGCAGTCAATCGGCGGCAGCAAACAATCAGCCCCAGCATTTT
>.|TRBD2|TRBJ2-7|TRBV11-2
CASSSRVRGDYEQYF
TGTGCCAGCAGCTCACGCGTGCGGGGGGACTATGAGCAGTACTTC
>.|TRBD2|TRBJ2-7|TRBV28
CASRPSGGAYEQYF
TGTGCCAGCAGACCTAGCGGGGGGGCCTACGAGCAGTACTTC
>.|.|TRBJ2-4|TRBV27
CASSADSSSGPKNIQYF
TGTGCCAGCAGTGCGGACAGCTCTAGCGGACCAAAAAACATTCAGTACTTC
>few|TRBD1|TRBJ2-7|TRBV5-4
CASSSPGQPYEQYF
TGTGCCAGCAGCTCACCGGGACAGCCCTACGAGCAGTACTTC
>.|.|TRBJ2-2|TRBV27
CASRLARNTGELFF
TGTGCCAGCAGACTAGCAAGGAACACCGGGGAGCTGTTTTTT
>few|.|TRBJ2-5|TRBV7-2
CASSSGHPPQETQYF
TGTGCCAGCAGCTCGGGACACCCACCCCAAGAGACCCAGTACTTC
>.|TRBD2|TRBJ2-1|TRBV9
CASSAGLDAYNEQFF
TGTGCCAGCAGCGCAGGACTAGACGCCTACAATGAGCAGTTCTTC
>.|.|TRBJ2-1|TRBV5-1
CASSSSGIAYNEQFF
TGCGCCAGCAGCTCGTCGGGGATCGCCTACAATGAGCAGTTCTTC
>.|TRBD1|TRBJ2-5|TRBV18
CASSPQLGTGEQETQYF
TGTGCCAGCTCACCACAACTTGGGACAGGGGAACAAGAGACCCAGTACTTC
>few|.|TRBJ1-1|TRBV5-1
CASSLRREYTEAFF
TGCGCCAGCAGCTTGCGAAGGGAGTACACTGAAGCTTTCTTT
>.|TRBD2|TRBJ2-5|TRBV9
CASSVAISGGTQETQYF
TGTGCCAGCAGCGTAGCGATTAGCGGGGGAACCCAAGAGACCCAGTACTTC
>.|.|TRBJ1-6|TRBV2
CASSGRARNSPLHF
TGTGCCAGCAGTGGCAGGGCACGGAATTCACCCCTCCACTTT
>.|.|TRBJ2-2|TRBV18
CASSPDSQNTGELFF
TGTGCCAGCTCACCGGACAGTCAGAACACCGGGGAGCTGTTTTTT